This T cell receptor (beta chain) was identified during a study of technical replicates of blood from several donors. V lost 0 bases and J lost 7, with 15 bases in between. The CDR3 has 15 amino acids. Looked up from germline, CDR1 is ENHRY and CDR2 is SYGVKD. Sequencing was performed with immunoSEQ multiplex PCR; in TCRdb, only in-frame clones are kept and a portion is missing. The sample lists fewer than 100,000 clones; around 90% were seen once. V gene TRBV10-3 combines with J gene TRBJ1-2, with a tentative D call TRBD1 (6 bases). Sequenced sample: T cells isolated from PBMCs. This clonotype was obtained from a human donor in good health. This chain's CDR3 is CAISESLLGALGYTF. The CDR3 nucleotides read TGTGCCATCAGTGAGTCGCTCTTGGGGGCGCTTGGCTACACCTTC.